The rows below give T cell receptor beta chains drawn from one sample of a study of regulatory T cells in long-lasting Graves disease. TCRdb reprocessed the multiplex PCR reads via MiXCR and lists one record per CDR3 protein. The sample lists some 500,000 distinct CDR3 sequences, approximately 12% occurring once. Separately, the same data were catalogued under a study of T cells in Graves' hyperthyroidism and ophthalmopathy.

The specimen was peripheral blood mononuclear cells (PBMCs), collected at new diagnosis, from a patient treated with antithyroid drugs. The receptors were sampled from a man younger than 45 with Graves disease. Each CDR3 is given with its conserved first and last residue. The D gene is left open where the match is weak. Clone sizes are given selectively: once, few, many, or a class where the clone is expanded.

-	-	TRBV30	TRBJ2-1	CAWMGWRDNEQFF	TGTGCCTGGATGGGATGGCGGGACAATGAGCAGTTCTTC
many	-	TRBV2	TRBJ1-5	CASTVGGGNQPQHF	TGTGCCAGCACCGTTGGGGGCGGCAATCAGCCCCAGCATTTT
many	TRBD1	TRBV20-1	TRBJ1-1	CSARLRQGGNTEAFF	TGCAGTGCTAGACTAAGACAGGGCGGGAACACTGAAGCTTTCTTT
many	TRBD2	TRBV3-1	TRBJ2-1	CASSQAGALYNEQFF	TGTGCCAGCAGCCAGGCGGGAGCTTTGTACAATGAGCAGTTCTTC
-	-	TRBV19	TRBJ1-2	CASSIVPGGHGYTF	TGTGCCAGTAGTATAGTTCCAGGCGGTCATGGCTACACCTTC
few	-	TRBV5-6	TRBJ1-5	CASSPGRAQPQHF	TGTGCCAGCAGCCCAGGGAGGGCTCAGCCCCAGCATTTT
-	TRBD1	TRBV9	TRBJ2-3	CASSQVPGGADTQYF	TGTGCCAGCAGCCAAGTTCCAGGGGGCGCAGATACGCAGTATTTT
many	TRBD1	TRBV11-2	TRBJ1-2	CASSSEGTGFYGYTF	TGTGCCAGCAGCTCAGAGGGGACAGGATTCTATGGCTACACCTTC
many	-	TRBV12-3/TRBV12-4	TRBJ1-5	CASSLILQPQHF	TGTGCCAGCAGTTTGATTTTACAGCCCCAGCATTTT
many	-	TRBV7-2	TRBJ2-7	CASSLAAGTSYEQYF	TGTGCCAGCAGCTTAGCGGCAGGGACCTCCTACGAGCAGTACTTC
-	-	TRBV13	TRBJ2-7	CASSRDGTREQYF	TGTGCCAGCAGCCGGGACGGCACTCGGGAGCAGTACTTC